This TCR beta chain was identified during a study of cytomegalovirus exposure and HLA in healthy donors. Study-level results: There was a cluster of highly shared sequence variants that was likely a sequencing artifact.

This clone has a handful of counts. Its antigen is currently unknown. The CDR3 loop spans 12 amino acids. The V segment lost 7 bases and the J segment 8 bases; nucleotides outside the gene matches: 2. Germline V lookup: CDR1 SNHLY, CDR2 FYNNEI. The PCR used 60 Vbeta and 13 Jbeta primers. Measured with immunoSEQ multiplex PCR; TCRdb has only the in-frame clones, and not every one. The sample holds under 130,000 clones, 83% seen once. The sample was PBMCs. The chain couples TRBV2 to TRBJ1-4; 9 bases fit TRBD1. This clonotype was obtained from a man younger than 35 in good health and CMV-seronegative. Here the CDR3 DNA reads TGTGCCAGCAAAGGACAGGGGGAAAAACTGTTTTTT. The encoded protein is CASKGQGEKLFF.